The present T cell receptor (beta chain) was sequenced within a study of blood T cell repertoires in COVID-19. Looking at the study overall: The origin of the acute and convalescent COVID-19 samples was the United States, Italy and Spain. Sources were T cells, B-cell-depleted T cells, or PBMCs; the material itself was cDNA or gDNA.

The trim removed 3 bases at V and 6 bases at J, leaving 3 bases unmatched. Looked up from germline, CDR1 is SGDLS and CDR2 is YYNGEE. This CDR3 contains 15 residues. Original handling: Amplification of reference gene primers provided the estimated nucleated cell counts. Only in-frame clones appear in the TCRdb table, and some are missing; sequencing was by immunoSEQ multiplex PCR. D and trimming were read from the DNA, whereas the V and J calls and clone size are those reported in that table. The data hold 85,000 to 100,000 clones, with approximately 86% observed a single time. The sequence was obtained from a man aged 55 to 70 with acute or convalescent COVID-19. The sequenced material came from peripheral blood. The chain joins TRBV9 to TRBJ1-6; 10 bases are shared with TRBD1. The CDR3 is CASSARDRGNSPLHF. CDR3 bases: TGTGCCAGCAGCGCCCGGGACAGGGGTAATTCACCCCTCCACTTT.